These 10 T cell receptor beta chains were sequenced from one sample in a study of Tregs in tolerant kidney transplant recipients. The method was immunoSEQ multiplex PCR; TCRdb's version includes in-frame clones alone and lacks a portion of them. The table has some 74,000 clones, 91% seen once. Here the sequenced sample was Tregs from blood, taken before the transplant. The origin of the receptors is a human donor who received a combined kidney and bone marrow transplant.

This chain links TRBV6-5 with TRBJ1-3; no clear D. The CDR3 loop spans 16 amino acids. Looked up from germline, CDR1 is MNHEY and CDR2 is SVGAGI. Trimming took off 4 bases at V and 0 bases at J, with 13 bases between the two ends. CDR3 DNA: TGTGCCAGCAGTTCGGGCAGCCCGAGCTCTGGAAACACCATATATTTT. Residues: CASSSGSPSSGNTIYF.

This chain connects TRBV28 to TRBJ2-2, with TRBD1 matching over 7 bases. The CDR3 extends over 15 amino acids. J gave up 3 bases and V 4 bases, and 5 bases lay outside the gene matches. Germline CDR1 is MDHEN and CDR2 is SYDVKM. The CDR3 region has the DNA TGTGCCAGCAGTTCCGGACAGGACCACACCGGGGAGCTGTTTTTT. This sequence encodes CASSSGQDHTGELFF.

The chain uses TRBV28 and TRBJ2-7; D is tentatively TRBD1 or TRBD2 (6 bases each). Germline CDR1 and CDR2: MDHEN and SYDVKM. The V end was cut by 6 bases, the J end by 3 bases, with 18 bases between. The CDR3 totals 15 residues. The CDR3 spells CASSLGGSQNYEQYF. As DNA, the CDR3 is TGTGCCAGCAGCCTGGGGGGCAGTCAGAACTACGAGCAGTACTTC.

The chain employs TRBV11-2 and TRBJ2-3, with D perhaps TRBD2 (6 bases). In germline, CDR1 is SGHAT, CDR2 FQNNGV. The CDR3 has 16 residues. V lost 2 bases and J 1 base, leaving 13 bases between the germline ends. The DNA for the CDR3 is TGTGCCAGCAGCTTAAGTAGGGCTAGCGGCACAGATACGCAGTATTTT. This gives the protein CASSLSRASGTDTQYF.

This rearrangement joins TRBV30 to TRBJ2-7; either TRBD1 or TRBD2 may fit D (5 bases each). V was trimmed by 7 bases and J by 3 bases, leaving 16 bases between them. The germline CDR1 and CDR2 sequences are GTSNPN and SVGIG (reference sequence). CDR3 size: 13 residues. CDR3: CALGLEAGYEQYF. In DNA form, the CDR3 reads TGTGCCTTGGGGCTGGAGGCTGGCTACGAGCAGTACTTC.

The gene calls are TRBV19 and TRBJ1-5; the D gene is possibly TRBD1 (6 bases). The CDR3 runs 15 residues. The germline V gene has CDR1 LNHDA and CDR2 SQIVND (reference sequence). With 6 bases removed from V and 6 bases from J, the gap between germline ends came to 18 bases. The CDR3 DNA reads as TGTGCCAGTAGATACATACTGGGGGCTTTTCAGCCCCAGCATTTT. This codes for CASRYILGAFQPQHF.

The chain employs TRBV28 and TRBJ1-2; 7 positions agree with TRBD1. V lost 7 bases and J lost 8; bases outside the gene matches: 16. This CDR3 has 15 residues. Germline V lookup: CDR1 MDHEN, CDR2 SYDVKM. Here the CDR3 DNA reads TGTGCCAGCACCTTTCTTCTCGGGACAGCGCGGGGCTACACCTTC. Residues: CASTFLLGTARGYTF.

This chain connects TRBV27 to TRBJ1-2; tentatively, D is TRBD1 (5 bases). V was trimmed by 3 bases and J by 8 bases, leaving 13 bases between them. The V gene's germline CDR1 is MNHEY and CDR2 SMNVEV (reference sequence). This CDR3 comprises 13 residues. CDR3 bases: TGTGCCAGCAGTTTCAACGGGGCTACGGGCTACACCTTC. Its protein is CASSFNGATGYTF.

The chain employs TRBV5-4 and TRBJ2-7; tentative D call: TRBD2 (6 bases). The CDR3 consists of 13 residues. Trimming cost V 0 bases and J 4 bases, with 8 bases left between them. The germline CDR1 and CDR2 sequences are SGHNT and YYREEE (reference sequence). The chain's CDR3 is CASSLAGRYEQYF. In DNA, the CDR3 is TGTGCCAGCAGCTTGGCCGGGAGATACGAGCAGTACTTC.

V and J are TRBV7-2 and TRBJ2-5; D call uncertain. The V end was cut by 6 bases, the J end by 1 base, with 9 bases between. Germline loops: CDR1 SGHTA, CDR2 FQGNSA. The CDR3 loop spans 13 amino acids. CDR3 in amino acids: CASRAGSQETQYF. CDR3 coding DNA: TGTGCCAGCAGAGCAGGTTCCCAAGAGACCCAGTACTTC.